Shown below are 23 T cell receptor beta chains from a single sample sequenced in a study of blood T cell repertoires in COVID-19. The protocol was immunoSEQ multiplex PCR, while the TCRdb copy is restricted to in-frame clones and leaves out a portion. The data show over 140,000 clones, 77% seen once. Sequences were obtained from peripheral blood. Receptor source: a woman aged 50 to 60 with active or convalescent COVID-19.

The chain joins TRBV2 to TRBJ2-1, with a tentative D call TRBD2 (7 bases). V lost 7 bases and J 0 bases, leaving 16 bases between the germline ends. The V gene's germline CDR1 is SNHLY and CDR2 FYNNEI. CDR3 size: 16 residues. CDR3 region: CASTGGQSSSYNEQFF. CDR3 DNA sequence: TGTGCCAGCACGGGAGGACAGTCTAGCTCCTACAATGAGCAGTTCTTC.

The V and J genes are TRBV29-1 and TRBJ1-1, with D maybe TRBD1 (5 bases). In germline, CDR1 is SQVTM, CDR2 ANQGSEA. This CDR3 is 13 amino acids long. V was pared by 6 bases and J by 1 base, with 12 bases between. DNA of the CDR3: TGCAGCGTCGATCAGGGCTGGAACACTGAAGCTTTCTTT. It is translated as CSVDQGWNTEAFF.

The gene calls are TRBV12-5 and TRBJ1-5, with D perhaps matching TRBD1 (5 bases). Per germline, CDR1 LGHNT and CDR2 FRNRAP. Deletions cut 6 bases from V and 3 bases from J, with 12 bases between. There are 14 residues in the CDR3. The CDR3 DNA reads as TGTGCTAGTGGCCCCGACAGATCCAATCAGCCCCAGCATTTT. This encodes CASGPDRSNQPQHF.

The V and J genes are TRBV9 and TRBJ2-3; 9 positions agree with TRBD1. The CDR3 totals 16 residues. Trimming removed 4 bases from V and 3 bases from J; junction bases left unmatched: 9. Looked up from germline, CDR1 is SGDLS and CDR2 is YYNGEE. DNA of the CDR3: TGTGCCAGCAGCCCTCAGGGACAGGGAGGGACAGATACGCAGTATTTT. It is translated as CASSPQGQGGTDTQYF.

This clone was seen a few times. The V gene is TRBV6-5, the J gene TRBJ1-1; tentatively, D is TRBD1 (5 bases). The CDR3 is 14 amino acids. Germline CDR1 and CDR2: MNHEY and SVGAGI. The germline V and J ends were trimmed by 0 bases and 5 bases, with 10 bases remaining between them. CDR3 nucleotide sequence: TGTGCCAGCAGTTACTCGGCAGGGAGGACTGAAGCTTTCTTT. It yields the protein CASSYSAGRTEAFF.

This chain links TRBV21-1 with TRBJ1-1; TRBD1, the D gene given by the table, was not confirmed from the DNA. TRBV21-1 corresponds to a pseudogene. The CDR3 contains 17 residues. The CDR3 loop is CASSSRTALLWNTEAFF. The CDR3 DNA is TGTGCCAGCAGCTCTCGGACAGCGCTGCTTTGGAACACTGAAGCTTTCTTT.

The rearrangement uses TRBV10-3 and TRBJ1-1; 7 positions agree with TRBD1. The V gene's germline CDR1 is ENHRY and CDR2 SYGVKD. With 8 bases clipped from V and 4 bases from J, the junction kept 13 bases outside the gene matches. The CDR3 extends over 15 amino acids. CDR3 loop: CAIRTGFDVGTEAFF. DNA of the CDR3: TGTGCCATCCGGACAGGCTTCGATGTCGGCACTGAAGCTTTCTTT.

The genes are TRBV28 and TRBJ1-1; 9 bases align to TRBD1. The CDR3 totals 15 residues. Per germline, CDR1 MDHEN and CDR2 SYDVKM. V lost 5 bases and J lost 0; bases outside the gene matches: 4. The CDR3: CASSITGGLNTEAFF. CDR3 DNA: TGTGCCAGCAGTATTACAGGGGGCCTGAACACTGAAGCTTTCTTT. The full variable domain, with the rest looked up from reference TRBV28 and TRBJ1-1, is DVKVTQSSRYLVKRTGEKVFLECVQDMDHENMFWYRQDPGLGLRLIYFSYDVKMKEKGDIPEGYSVSREKKERFSLILESASTNQTSMYLCASSITGGLNTEAFFGQGTRLTVV.

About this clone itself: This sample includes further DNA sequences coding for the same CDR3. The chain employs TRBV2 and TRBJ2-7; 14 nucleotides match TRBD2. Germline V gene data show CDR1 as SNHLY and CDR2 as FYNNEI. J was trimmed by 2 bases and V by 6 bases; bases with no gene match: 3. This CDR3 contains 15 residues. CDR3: CASRGTSGRTYEQYF. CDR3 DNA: TGTGCCAGCAGGGGGACTAGCGGGAGAACCTACGAGCAGTACTTC.

CDR3 amino acids: CASSFFSGRTTDTQYF. CDR3 DNA sequence: TGTGCCAGCTCCTTTTTTAGCGGGAGAACGACAGATACGCAGTATTTT. This chain uses TRBV18 with TRBJ2-3; 9 bases are shared with TRBD2. Germline V CDR1 and CDR2: KGHSH, LQKENI. CDR3 length: 16 residues. With V trimmed by 6 bases and J by 3 bases, 10 bases remained unmatched. The full variable domain, with the rest looked up from reference TRBV18 and TRBJ2-3, is NAGVMQNPRHLVRRRGQEARLRCSPMKGHSHVYWYRQLPEEGLKFMVYLQKENIIDESGMPKERFSAEFPKEGPSILRIQQVVRGDSAAYFCASSFFSGRTTDTQYFGPGTRLTVL.

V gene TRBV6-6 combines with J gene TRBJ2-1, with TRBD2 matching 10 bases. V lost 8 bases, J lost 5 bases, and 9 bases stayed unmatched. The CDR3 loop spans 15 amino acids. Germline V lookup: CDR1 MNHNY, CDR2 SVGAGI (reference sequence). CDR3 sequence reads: CASGEERGGNNEQFF. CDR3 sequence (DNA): TGTGCCAGCGGGGAGGAGCGGGGGGGAAACAATGAGCAGTTCTTC.

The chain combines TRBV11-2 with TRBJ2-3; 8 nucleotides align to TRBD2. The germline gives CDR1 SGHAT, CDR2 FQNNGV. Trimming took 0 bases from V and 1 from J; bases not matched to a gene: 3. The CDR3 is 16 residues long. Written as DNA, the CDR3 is TGTGCCAGCAGCTTAGACCGAGCGGGGGGCACAGATACGCAGTATTTT. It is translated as CASSLDRAGGTDTQYF.

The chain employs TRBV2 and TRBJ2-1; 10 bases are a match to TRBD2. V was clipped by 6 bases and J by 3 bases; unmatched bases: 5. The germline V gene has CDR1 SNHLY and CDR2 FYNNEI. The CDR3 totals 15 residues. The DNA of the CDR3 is TGTGCCAGCAGGAAAGGGACTAGCGACTACAATGAGCAGTTCTTC. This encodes CASRKGTSDYNEQFF.

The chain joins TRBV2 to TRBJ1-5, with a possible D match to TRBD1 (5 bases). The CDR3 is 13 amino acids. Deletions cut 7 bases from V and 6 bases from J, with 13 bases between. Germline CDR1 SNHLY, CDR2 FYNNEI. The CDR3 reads CASNSGGGQPQHF. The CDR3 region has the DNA TGTGCCAGCAATAGCGGGGGTGGTCAGCCCCAGCATTTT.

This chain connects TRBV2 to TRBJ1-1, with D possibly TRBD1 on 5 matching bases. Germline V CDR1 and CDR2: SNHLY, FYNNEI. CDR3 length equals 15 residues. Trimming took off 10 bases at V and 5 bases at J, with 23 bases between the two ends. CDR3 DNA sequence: TGTGCCACGTCGACGAGCGGGGGACGTACGACTGAAGCTTTCTTT. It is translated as CATSTSGGRTTEAFF.

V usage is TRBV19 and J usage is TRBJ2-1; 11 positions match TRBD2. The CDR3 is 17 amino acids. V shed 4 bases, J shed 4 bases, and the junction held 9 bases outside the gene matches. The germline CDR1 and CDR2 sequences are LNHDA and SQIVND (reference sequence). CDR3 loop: CASSRLPSGGSYNEQFF. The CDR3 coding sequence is TGTGCCAGTAGTAGACTCCCTAGCGGGGGGTCGTACAATGAGCAGTTCTTC.

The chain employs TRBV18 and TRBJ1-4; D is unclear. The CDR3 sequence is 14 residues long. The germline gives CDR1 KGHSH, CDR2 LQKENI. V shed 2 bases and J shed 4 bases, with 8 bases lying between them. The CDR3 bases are TGTGCCAGCTCACCAATCGGGATTAATGAAAAACTGTTTTTT. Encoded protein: CASSPIGINEKLFF. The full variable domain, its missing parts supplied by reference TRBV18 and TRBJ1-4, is NAGVMQNPRHLVRRRGQEARLRCSPMKGHSHVYWYRQLPEEGLKFMVYLQKENIIDESGMPKERFSAEFPKEGPSILRIQQVVRGDSAAYFCASSPIGINEKLFFGSGTQLSVL.

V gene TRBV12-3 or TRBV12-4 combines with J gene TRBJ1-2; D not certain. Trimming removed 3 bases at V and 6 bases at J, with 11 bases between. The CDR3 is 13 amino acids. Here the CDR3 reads CASSLEGVDGYTF. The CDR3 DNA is TGTGCCAGCAGTTTGGAGGGAGTGGATGGCTACACCTTC.

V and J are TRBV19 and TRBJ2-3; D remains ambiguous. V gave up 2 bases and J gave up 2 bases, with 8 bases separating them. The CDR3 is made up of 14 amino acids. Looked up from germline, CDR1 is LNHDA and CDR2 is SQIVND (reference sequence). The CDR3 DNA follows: TGTGCCAGTAGTATACCACTCAACACAGATACGCAGTATTTT. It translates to CASSIPLNTDTQYF.

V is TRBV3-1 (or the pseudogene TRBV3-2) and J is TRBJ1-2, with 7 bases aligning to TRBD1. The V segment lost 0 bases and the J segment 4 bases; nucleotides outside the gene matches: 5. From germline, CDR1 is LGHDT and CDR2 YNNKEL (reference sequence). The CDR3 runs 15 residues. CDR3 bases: TGTGCCAGCAGCCAAGAAGGCAGGGGGTTCTATGGCTACACCTTC. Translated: CASSQEGRGFYGYTF.

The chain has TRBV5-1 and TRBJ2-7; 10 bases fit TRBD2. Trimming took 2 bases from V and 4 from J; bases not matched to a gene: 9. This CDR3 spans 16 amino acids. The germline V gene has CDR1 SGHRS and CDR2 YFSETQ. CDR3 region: CASSFGPGTSVYEQYF. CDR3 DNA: TGCGCCAGCAGCTTTGGTCCAGGGACTAGCGTTTACGAGCAGTACTTC.

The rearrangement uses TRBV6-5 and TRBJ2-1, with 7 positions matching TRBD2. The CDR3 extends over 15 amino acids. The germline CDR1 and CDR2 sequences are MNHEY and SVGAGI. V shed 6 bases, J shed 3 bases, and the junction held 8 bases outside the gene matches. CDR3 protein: CASREGGSGYNEQFF. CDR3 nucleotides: TGTGCCAGCAGAGAGGGCGGGAGTGGCTACAATGAGCAGTTCTTC.

In DNA form, the CDR3 reads TGTGCCAGCAGGGACACTGGGACAGCAAACACTGAAGCTTTCTTT. The encoded protein is CASRDTGTANTEAFF. The chain links TRBV6-5 to TRBJ1-1, with 7 bases lining up with TRBD1. From germline, CDR1 is MNHEY and CDR2 SVGAGI. Losses at the gene ends were 6 bases for V and 2 bases for J; bases not matched to a gene: 9. This CDR3 spans 15 amino acids.